These 30 T cell receptor beta chains originate from one sample sequenced in a study of beta chain features in type 1 diabetes. The isolated RNA, all of it, was reverse transcribed, so expressed TCRB transcripts were what got sequenced. Clones were sequenced by immunoSEQ multiplex PCR, and TCRdb holds only the in-frame ones, with some missing. This table has under 950,000 clones, 15% to 20% appearing once. The sequenced material came from naive CD4+ T cells from blood. These receptors all come from a woman between 18 and 29 years old in good health.

A few counts support this clone. The chain links TRBV9 to TRBJ1-2, with 9 nucleotides matching TRBD1. V lost 2 bases to trimming and J lost 8 bases; unmatched junction nucleotides: 4. CDR1 and CDR2 from the germline V gene are SGDLS and YYNGEE. CDR3 size: 13 residues. The CDR3 coding sequence is TGTGCCAGCAGCGTGGACAGGGGTCACGGCTACACCTTC. Amino acid sequence: CASSVDRGHGYTF. Filled out from reference TRBV9 and TRBJ1-2, the complete variable domain reads DSGVTQTPKHLITATGQRVTLRCSPRSGDLSVYWYQQSLDQGLQFLIQYYNGEERAKGNILERFSAQQFPDLHSELNLSSLELGDSALYFCASSVDRGHGYTFGSGTRLTVV.

This clone was seen more than once but under ten times. CDR3 protein: CASSHPTGAGEKLFF. CDR3 nucleotides: TGTGCCAGCAGCCACCCTACAGGGGCGGGTGAAAAACTGTTTTTT. This chain uses TRBV6-6 with TRBJ1-4; 7 bases fit TRBD1. Trimming at V came to 6 bases and at J to 7 bases, leaving 11 bases not matched to a gene. Germline V gives CDR1 MNHNY, CDR2 SVGAGI (reference sequence). CDR3 length: 15 amino acids.

This clone appeared a few times. The chain couples TRBV7-9 to TRBJ2-1; the match to TRBD2 covers 11 bases. CDR1 is SEHNR, CDR2 FQNEAQ, per germline (reference sequence). V trimming: 2 bases; J trimming: 6 bases; junction bases outside the gene matches: 6. The CDR3 contains 16 residues. CDR3 loop: CASSLRGLAEINEQFF. The DNA for the CDR3 is TGTGCCAGCAGCTTAAGGGGACTAGCGGAGATCAATGAGCAGTTCTTC.

This clone has only a few counts. In nucleotides, the CDR3 is TGTGCCAGCAGCTCGACCGGGACAGGGGGAATTAAGCCCCAGCATTTT. Its protein is CASSSTGTGGIKPQHF. The chain employs TRBV7-8 and TRBJ1-5; 11 positions match TRBD1. The germline gives CDR1 SGHVS, CDR2 FQNEAQ. The ends lost 4 bases at V and 8 bases at J; junction bases unmatched: 10. The CDR3 runs to 16 residues.

The chain links TRBV5-1 to TRBJ1-2; D not resolved. V was pared by 5 bases and J by 1 base, with 15 bases between. Germline V CDR1 and CDR2: SGHRS, YFSETQ. The CDR3 covers 15 residues. The CDR3 loop is CASRFDPALNYGYTF. DNA of the CDR3: TGCGCCAGCAGATTCGACCCAGCGCTTAACTATGGCTACACCTTC.

This clone came up a few times. An end of the junction differs from the germline gene, which may be a read error. The chain employs TRBV6-4 and TRBJ2-5; tentatively, D is TRBD2 (6 bases). Germline CDR1 and CDR2: MRHNA and SNTAGT. This CDR3 region has 12 residues. The CDR3 DNA is TGTGCCAGCATTGGCGGGACTGACAGTTGTGACTTC. Translated: CASIGGTDSCDF.

V is TRBV27 and J is TRBJ2-3; 11 nucleotides line up with TRBD2. This CDR3 has 16 residues. CDR1 is MNHEY and CDR2 is SMNVEV in the germline V gene (reference sequence). The V segment lost 4 bases and the J segment 3 bases; nucleotides outside the gene matches: 6. The CDR3 region has the DNA TGTGCCAGCAGTTCCCGACTAGCGGGGATAACAGATACGCAGTATTTT. It yields the protein CASSSRLAGITDTQYF.

The rearrangement uses TRBV2 and TRBJ2-5; 11 bases match TRBD2. Germline assignment: CDR1 SNHLY and CDR2 FYNNEI. J was trimmed by 0 bases and V by 7 bases; bases with no gene match: 4. The CDR3 has 15 amino acids. CDR3 region: CASTIAGGNQETQYF. The DNA of the CDR3 is TGTGCCAGCACGATAGCGGGAGGGAACCAAGAGACCCAGTACTTC.

This clone appeared a few times. The chain couples TRBV4-2 to TRBJ2-1; weak D call: TRBD2 (6 bases). Germline V lookup: CDR1 LGHNA, CDR2 YNFKEQ. V was cut by 0 bases and J by 4 bases, with 25 bases left in between. The CDR3 is 20 amino acids. As DNA, the CDR3 is TGTGCCAGCAGCCAAGATCAGGGCGGGACCGCTCCCGGGTATTACAATGAGCAGTTCTTC. Translation: CASSQDQGGTAPGYYNEQFF.

This clone was detected only a few times. Additional DNA sequences in this sample encode the identical CDR3. This chain connects TRBV7-9 to TRBJ2-3, with D possibly TRBD2 on 5 matching bases. Germline assignment: CDR1 SEHNR and CDR2 FQNEAQ (reference sequence). The CDR3 runs 14 residues. The germline V and J ends were trimmed by 1 base and 2 bases, with 7 bases remaining between them. CDR3 sequence: CASSLGRDTDTQYF. The CDR3 nucleotides read TGTGCCAGCAGCTTAGGCCGGGACACAGATACGCAGTATTTT.

In this sample, this clone turned up a few times. This chain uses TRBV25-1 with TRBJ1-4, with D perhaps matching TRBD1 (5 bases). The CDR3 loop spans 15 amino acids. The germline V gene encodes CDR1 MGHDK and CDR2 SYGVNS. Trimming stripped 2 bases from V and 4 bases from J, with 11 bases between. CDR3 in amino acids: CASSEPGLINEKLFF. CDR3 sequence (DNA): TGTGCCAGCAGTGAACCGGGACTGATTAATGAAAAACTGTTTTTT.

This clone has a handful of counts. V is TRBV5-1 and J is TRBJ2-7; TRBD1 matches 7 bases. V shed 4 bases, J shed 5 bases, and the junction held 12 bases outside the gene matches. CDR3 size: 15 residues. Germline V gives CDR1 SGHRS, CDR2 YFSETQ. DNA for the CDR3: TGCGCCAGCAGCACCCCAGGGGGAAACGGGCACGAGCAGTACTTC. It yields the protein CASSTPGGNGHEQYF.

The chain has TRBV10-3 and TRBJ2-3, with TRBD2 identical over 7 bases. Germline V lookup: CDR1 ENHRY, CDR2 SYGVKD. After removal of 6 bases from V and 0 bases from J, the junction contained 3 bases not matched to a gene. This CDR3 is 14 amino acids long. The CDR3 loop reads CAIRLSGSTDTQYF. In DNA form, the CDR3 reads TGTGCCATCAGACTTAGCGGGAGCACAGATACGCAGTATTTT.

The CDR3 DNA follows: TGTGCCAGCAGCGTTTTGTTGAACGATTGTAGGCCGGAGGACACCATATATTTT. This gives the protein CASSVLLNDCRPEDTIYF. The chain is built from TRBV9 and TRBJ1-3; no clear D gene. CDR3 size: 18 residues. Germline V gene lookup returns CDR1 SGDLS and CDR2 YYNGEE. The germline V and J ends were trimmed by 2 bases and 8 bases, with 26 bases remaining between them.

This chain connects TRBV2 to TRBJ1-2; D remains unclear. V lost 1 base, J lost 6 bases, and 15 bases lay in between. This CDR3 has 15 residues. Germline CDR1 reads SNHLY; CDR2 reads FYNNEI. The CDR3 region has the DNA TGTGCCAGCAGTGAAGTTTTATATGGCGGCGATGGCTACACCTTC. Amino acid sequence: CASSEVLYGGDGYTF.

The chain employs TRBV6-5 and TRBJ2-7; D may match TRBD1 or TRBD2 (5 bases each). CDR1 is MNHEY and CDR2 is SVGAGI in the germline V gene. The germline V and J ends were trimmed by 8 bases and 1 base, with 9 bases remaining between them. This CDR3 spans 12 amino acids. This CDR3 is CASGTRSYEQYF. The CDR3 bases are TGTGCCAGCGGGACGAGATCCTACGAGCAGTACTTC.

The chain links TRBV6-6 to TRBJ2-3, with no clear D. The V end was cut by 8 bases, the J end by 1 base, with 13 bases between. In germline, CDR1 is MNHNY, CDR2 SVGAGI (reference sequence). The CDR3 has 14 amino acids. CDR3: CASQLNRGTDTQYF. CDR3 nucleotide sequence: TGTGCCAGCCAACTCAACCGAGGCACAGATACGCAGTATTTT.

The table lists this clone with a count of one. The J gene is TRBJ2-7, the V gene TRBV27; 8 positions agree with TRBD2. Looked up from germline, CDR1 is MNHEY and CDR2 is SMNVEV (reference sequence). The CDR3 runs 15 residues. J was trimmed by 5 bases and V by 5 bases; bases with no gene match: 11. Here the CDR3 DNA reads TGTGCCAGCAGTATCACGGGAGGGCCGGTCGACGAGCAGTACTTC. Translated, it gives CASSITGGPVDEQYF.

The chain recombines TRBV4-2 with TRBJ2-7; D tentatively reads TRBD1 or TRBD2 (5 bases each). Germline-derived CDR1 and CDR2 are LGHNA and YNFKEQ. CDR3 size: 13 residues. V lost 5 bases to trimming and J lost 4 bases, with 12 bases between them. The CDR3 reads CASSAGTEYEQYF. CDR3 coding DNA: TGTGCCAGCAGCGCAGGGACGGAGTACGAGCAGTACTTC.

The chain employs TRBV7-3 and TRBJ1-2; 9 bases fit TRBD1. The germline gives CDR1 SGHTA, CDR2 FQGTGA. Unmatched junction bases numbered 2, after V lost 4 bases and J lost 2 bases. This CDR3 spans 14 amino acids. CDR3 coding DNA: TGTGCCAGCAGCTCGGGGACAGGGAACTATGGCTACACCTTC. As protein: CASSSGTGNYGYTF.

A remark on this clone: Other DNA sequences in this specimen translate into the identical CDR3. The chain couples TRBV7-2 to TRBJ2-7, with D unclear. Germline V gene sequence: CDR1 SGHTA, CDR2 FQGNSA. Trimming shortened V by 0 bases and J by 4 bases, and 7 bases separated the two germline ends. The CDR3 is made up of 13 amino acids. CDR3 sequence (DNA): TGTGCCAGCAGCTTAGCTAGAGATTACGAGCAGTACTTC. It yields the protein CASSLARDYEQYF.

Only a few counts were recorded for this clone. The chain is built from TRBV6-1 and TRBJ2-6, with no clear D. V lost 2 bases to trimming and J lost 5 bases, with 4 bases between them. The CDR3 spans 13 residues. The germline V gene encodes CDR1 MNHNS and CDR2 SASEGT. CDR3: CASSESRANVLTF. The DNA for the CDR3 is TGTGCCAGCAGTGAATCTCGGGCCAACGTCCTGACTTTC.

This clone was counted only a few times. The chain has TRBV6-6 and TRBJ1-5; D perhaps matches TRBD1 (5 bases). This CDR3 region has 12 residues. Germline CDR1 and CDR2: MNHNY and SVGAGI (reference sequence). V was cut by 6 bases and J by 8 bases, with 11 bases left in between. CDR3 region: CASSRDREPQHF. The CDR3, as DNA: TGTGCCAGCAGCCGGGACCGGGAGCCCCAGCATTTT.

The chain links TRBV5-1 to TRBJ2-7; 7 nucleotides line up with TRBD1. After removal of 0 bases from V and 3 bases from J, the junction contained 12 bases not matched to a gene. This CDR3 is built from 17 residues. The germline CDR1 and CDR2 sequences are SGHRS and YFSETQ. The CDR3 spells CASSLEGAEPPLYEQYF. The CDR3 DNA sequence: TGCGCCAGCAGCTTGGAGGGGGCCGAACCACCACTCTACGAGCAGTACTTC.

Notes on this clone: The junction shows a germline mismatch at one end, possibly a read error. The chain carries TRBV28 and TRBJ2-1; TRBD1 matches at 7 bases. This CDR3 is 11 amino acids long. The germline CDR1 and CDR2 sequences are MDHEN and SYDVKM. This CDR3 reads CASSFRGPVLF. The CDR3 DNA reads TGTGCCAGCAGTTTTAGGGGGCCTGTGCTCTTC. The full variable domain, its missing parts supplied by reference TRBV28 and TRBJ2-1, is DVKVTQSSRYLVKRTGEKVFLECVQDMDHENMFWYRQDPGLGLRLIYFSYDVKMKEKGDIPEGYSVSREKKERFSLILESASTNQTSMYLCASSFRGPVLFGPGTRLTVL.

The chain combines TRBV10-3 with TRBJ1-1; a weak D match, TRBD1 (5 bases). From germline, CDR1 is ENHRY and CDR2 SYGVKD. The CDR3 loop spans 13 amino acids. V lost 8 bases and J lost 1, with 11 bases in between. CDR3: CAIAGGTNTEAFF. The CDR3 nucleotides are TGTGCCATCGCGGGGGGAACGAACACTGAAGCTTTCTTT.

A few counts support this clone. This chain uses TRBV5-1 with TRBJ2-2, with 9 bases that match TRBD2. The V and J ends lost 0 bases and 5 bases, in that order; junction bases with no gene match: 5. Germline-derived CDR1 and CDR2 are SGHRS and YFSETQ. The CDR3 consists of 16 residues. The CDR3 sequence: CASSLETLAGTGELFF. The CDR3 nucleotides are TGCGCCAGCAGCTTGGAGACCCTAGCGGGAACCGGGGAGCTGTTTTTT.

This clone has a handful of counts. The chain combines TRBV7-2 with TRBJ1-4, with TRBD1 as a possible D gene (5 bases). The CDR3 covers 15 residues. The V end was cut by 5 bases, the J end by 3 bases, with 13 bases between. The germline gives CDR1 SGHTA, CDR2 FQGNSA. Here the CDR3 reads CASSQGQIPNEKLFF. Written as DNA, the CDR3 is TGTGCCAGCAGCCAAGGACAAATCCCTAATGAAAAACTGTTTTTT.

The chain combines TRBV7-2 with TRBJ1-1; possible D gene TRBD1, 5 bases. The length of the CDR3 is 15 residues. Trimming took 1 base from V and 10 from J, leaving 19 bases between them. Germline V CDR1 and CDR2: SGHTA, FQGNSA. CDR3 amino acids: CASSLGSRQGPLAFF. The DNA for the CDR3 is TGTGCCAGCAGCTTAGGCTCGCGGCAGGGTCCTTTAGCTTTCTTT.

In this sample, this clone turned up many times. The chain couples TRBV10-3 to TRBJ2-7; D could derive from TRBD1 or TRBD2 (5 bases each). Germline CDR1 and CDR2: ENHRY and SYGVKD. The CDR3 sequence is 13 residues long. Trimming pared 10 bases from V and 2 bases from J, leaving 15 bases between. In DNA form, the CDR3 reads TGTGCCACCCGGGACCAGAGGCCCTACGAGCAGTACTTC. This gives the protein CATRDQRPYEQYF.